The rows below give T cell receptor beta chains drawn from one sample of a study of T-cell memory formation after mild COVID-19. Using its own MiXCR run on the 5' RACE reads, TCRdb lists one record per CDR3 protein. Here the sample spans a few hundred thousand distinct CDR3 sequences, about 17% being singletons. The material sequenced was PBMCs or a T cell subset sorted from them (not recorded which). These receptor sequences come from a man between 18 and 29 years old who had mild COVID-19 (a few samples of this study predate the infection). Cell type and time point are not known. Each CDR3 is given with its conserved first and last residue.

>TRBV20-1|15
CSAIRPTGANYEQYF
>TRBV12-5|15
CASGSRDSANTEAFF
>TRBV7-8|13
CASSVGTAYGYTF
>TRBV2|12
CAIGGSTDTQYF
>TRBV5-1|14
CASSDSAASNEQFF
>TRBV28|13
CASRIQVAYEQYF
>TRBV12-3/TRBV12-4|12
CASSGTTGSQYF
>TRBV7-3|15
CASSLTSTTENEQFF
>TRBV7-9|16
CASSLEYQGYDQPQHF
>TRBV6-5|17
CASGPSTGRSGANVLTF
>TRBV10-3|14
CAISETSQGTEAFF
>TRBV3-1|14
CGSRGGAYGNTIYF
>TRBV7-8|15
CASSPDRTMNTEAFF
>TRBV12-3/TRBV12-4|14
CASSLPASSTEQFF
>TRBV15|12
CATSSSGGAQFF
>TRBV7-2|14
CASSPSGHGYGYTF
>TRBV4-3|15
CASSQDPTRTDTQYF
>TRBV7-9|16
CASSPTGTANTGELFF
>TRBV5-4|16
CASSLGSGGYTGELFF
>TRBV12-3/TRBV12-4|14
CASSLVVRDTEAFF
>TRBV18|16
CASSPRGGGSNQPQHF
>TRBV18|14
CASSRQGGNQPQHF
>TRBV20-1|15
CSARDAGTGNQPQHF
>TRBV7-9|15
CASSKAGEANYGYTF
>TRBV27|16
CASKRDLRGAAETQYF
>TRBV6-5|15
CASSRVGGDVTEAFF